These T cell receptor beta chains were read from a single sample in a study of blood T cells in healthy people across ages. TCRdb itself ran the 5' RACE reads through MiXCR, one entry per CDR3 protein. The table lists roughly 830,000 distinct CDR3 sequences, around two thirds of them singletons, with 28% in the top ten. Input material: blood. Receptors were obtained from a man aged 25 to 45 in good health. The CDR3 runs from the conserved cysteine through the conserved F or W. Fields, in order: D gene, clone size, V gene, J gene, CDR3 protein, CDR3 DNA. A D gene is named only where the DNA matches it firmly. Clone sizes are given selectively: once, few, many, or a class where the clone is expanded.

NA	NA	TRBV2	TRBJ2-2	CASSPKSGAYPGELFF	TGTGCCAGCAGTCCGAAGTCAGGGGCCTATCCCGGGGAGCTGTTTTTT
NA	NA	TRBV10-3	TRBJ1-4	CAIRGTGANEKLFF	TGTGCCATCAGGGGGACTGGAGCGAATGAAAAACTGTTTTTT
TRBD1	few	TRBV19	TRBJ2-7	CASSRGGQSSYEQYF	TGTGCCAGTAGCAGAGGGGGACAGAGCTCCTACGAGCAGTACTTC
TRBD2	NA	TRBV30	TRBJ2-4	CASAAGGKNIQYF	TGTGCCTCCGCCGCGGGAGGAAAAAACATTCAGTACTTC
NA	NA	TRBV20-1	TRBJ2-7	CSARDAGSSYNEQYF	TGCAGTGCTAGAGATGCAGGGAGCTCCTACAATGAGCAGTACTTC
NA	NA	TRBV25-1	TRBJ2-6	CASSWTASGANVLTF	TGTGCCAGCAGTTGGACAGCCTCTGGGGCCAACGTCCTGACTTTC
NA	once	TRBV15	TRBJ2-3	CATKGRVGDTQYF	TGTGCCACCAAGGGACGAGTGGGGGATACGCAGTATTTT
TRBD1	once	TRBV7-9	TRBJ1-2	CASSSTWDRRRLNGYTF	TGTGCCAGCAGCTCTACTTGGGACAGGAGGAGGTTAAACGGCTACACCTTC
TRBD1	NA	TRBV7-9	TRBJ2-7	CASSSAGQGGHEQYF	TGTGCCAGCAGCTCCGCAGGACAGGGGGGACACGAGCAGTACTTC
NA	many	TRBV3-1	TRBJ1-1	CASSQDLEGMNTEAFF	TGTGCCAGCAGCCAAGATTTGGAGGGTATGAACACTGAAGCTTTCTTT
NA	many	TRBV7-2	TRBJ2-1	CASSLALYNEQFF	TGTGCCAGCAGCTTAGCCCTCTACAATGAGCAGTTCTTC
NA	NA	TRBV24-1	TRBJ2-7	CATSTGRRDDEQYF	TGTGCCACCAGTACGGGACGCAGAGACGACGAGCAGTACTTC
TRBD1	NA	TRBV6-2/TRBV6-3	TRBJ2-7	CASSYSTGNEQYF	TGTGCCAGCAGTTACTCGACAGGGAACGAGCAGTACTTC
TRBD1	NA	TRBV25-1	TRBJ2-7	CASSGDSREQYF	TGTGCCAGCAGTGGGGACAGCCGCGAGCAGTACTTC
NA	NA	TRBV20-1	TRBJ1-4	CSARDPGDEKLFF	TGCAGTGCTAGAGATCCAGGAGATGAAAAACTGTTTTTT
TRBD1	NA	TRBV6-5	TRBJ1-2	CASSYRQGRDGYTF	TGTGCCAGCAGTTATCGACAGGGCAGAGATGGCTACACCTTC
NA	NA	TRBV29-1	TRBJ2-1	CSVAWAEVGEQFF	TGCAGCGTCGCTTGGGCCGAGGTTGGTGAGCAGTTCTTC
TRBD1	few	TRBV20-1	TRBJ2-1	CSARVGQTNYNEQFF	TGCAGTGCTAGAGTGGGACAGACAAACTACAATGAGCAGTTCTTC
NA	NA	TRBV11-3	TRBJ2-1	CASSLTSTRPPHEQFF	TGTGCCAGCAGCTTAACATCGACTAGACCCCCCCATGAGCAGTTCTTC
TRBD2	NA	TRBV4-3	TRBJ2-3	CASSQDGGAGGLTDTQYF	TGCGCCAGCAGCCAAGACGGTGGGGCGGGGGGCCTCACAGATACGCAGTATTTT